What follows is one T cell receptor beta chain and its context. Other DNA sequences in this specimen translate into the identical CDR3. Per the study methods: Amplifying reference gene primers gave estimates of nucleated cell counts. The table came from immunoSEQ multiplex PCR; TCRdb's copy has only in-frame clones and leaves some out. V and J calls and clone size come straight from that table; D and trimming were deduced from the DNA. The sample holds approximately 140,000 clones, approximately 88% seen once. Germline-derived CDR1 and CDR2 are SGHTA and FQGTGA. This CDR3 region has 15 residues. V trimming: 2 bases; J trimming: 4 bases; junction bases outside the gene matches: 3. The data stem from a study of blood T cell repertoires in COVID-19. Study at large: Acute and convalescent COVID-19 specimens originated in the United States, Italy and Spain. PBMCs, B-cell-depleted T cells, or T cells were the source of the cDNA or gDNA that made up the material.

The receptor comes from a man in his 60s with acute or convalescent COVID-19. The material sequenced was peripheral blood. V is TRBV7-3 and J is TRBJ2-3; 10 bases are a match to TRBD1. DNA of the CDR3: TGTGCCAGCAGCTTAGACAGGGGGCTGGCAGATACGCAGTATTTT. Amino acids: CASSLDRGLADTQYF.